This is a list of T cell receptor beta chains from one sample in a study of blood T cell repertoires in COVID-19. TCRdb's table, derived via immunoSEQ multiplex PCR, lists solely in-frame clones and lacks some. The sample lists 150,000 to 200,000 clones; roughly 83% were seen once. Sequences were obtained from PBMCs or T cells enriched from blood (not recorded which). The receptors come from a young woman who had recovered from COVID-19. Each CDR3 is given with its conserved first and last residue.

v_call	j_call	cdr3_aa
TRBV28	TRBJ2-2	CASSLGGRAGTGELFF
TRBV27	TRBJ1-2	CASSHGLGGGYTF
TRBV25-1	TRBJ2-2	CASSKGQGANTGELFF
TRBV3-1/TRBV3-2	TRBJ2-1	CASSQEAGYNEQFF
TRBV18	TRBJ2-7	CASSFSGQGAYEQYF
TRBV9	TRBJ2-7	CASSVASSSYEQYF
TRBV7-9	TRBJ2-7	CASSSTGVDSYEQYF
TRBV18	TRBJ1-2	CASSFRQEANYGYTF
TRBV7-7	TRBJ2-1	CASSLALDFSGGVENEQFF
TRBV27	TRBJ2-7	CASSLSAPPFDEQYF
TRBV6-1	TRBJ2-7	CASSELGTRPLEQYF
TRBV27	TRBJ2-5	CATRGEETQYF
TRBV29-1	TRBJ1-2	CSVDRDDGYTF
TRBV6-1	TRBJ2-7	CASSETGSLGEQYF
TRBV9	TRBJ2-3	CASSVGTHTDTQYF
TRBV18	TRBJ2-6	CASSDMGQGTSGANVLTF
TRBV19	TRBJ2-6	CASTQGLWGANVLTF
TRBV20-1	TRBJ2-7	CRGEQGHEQYF
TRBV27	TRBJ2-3	CASSLRTILAGRDTQYF